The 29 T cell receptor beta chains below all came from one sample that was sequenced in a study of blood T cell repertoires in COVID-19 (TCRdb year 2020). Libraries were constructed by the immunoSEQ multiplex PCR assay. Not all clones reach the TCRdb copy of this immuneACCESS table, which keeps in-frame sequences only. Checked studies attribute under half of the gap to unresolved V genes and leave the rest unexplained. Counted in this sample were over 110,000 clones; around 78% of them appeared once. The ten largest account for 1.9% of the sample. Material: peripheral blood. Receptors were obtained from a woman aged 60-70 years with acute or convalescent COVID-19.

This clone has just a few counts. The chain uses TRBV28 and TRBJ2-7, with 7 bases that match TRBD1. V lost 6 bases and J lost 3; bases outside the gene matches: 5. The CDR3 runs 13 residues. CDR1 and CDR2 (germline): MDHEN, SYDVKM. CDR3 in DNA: TGTGCCAGCAGCACTAGACAGGGCTACGAGCAGTACTTC. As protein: CASSTRQGYEQYF.

The CDR3 loop is CASSLGGTSGNTDTQYF. The CDR3, as DNA: TGTGCCAGCAGCTTAGGTGGGACTAGCGGGAATACAGATACGCAGTATTTT. The chain employs TRBV7-9 and TRBJ2-3; TRBD2 matches at 13 bases. CDR1 and CDR2 (germline): SEHNR, FQNEAQ (reference sequence). V gave up 1 base and J gave up 3 bases; unmatched junction bases: 4. The CDR3 contains 17 residues.

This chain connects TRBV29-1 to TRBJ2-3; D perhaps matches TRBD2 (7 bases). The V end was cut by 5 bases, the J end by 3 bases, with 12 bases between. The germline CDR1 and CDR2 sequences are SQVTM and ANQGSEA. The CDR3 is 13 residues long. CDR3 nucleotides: TGCAGCGTTAAAAGGGGGGGGACAGATACGCAGTATTTT. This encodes CSVKRGGTDTQYF.

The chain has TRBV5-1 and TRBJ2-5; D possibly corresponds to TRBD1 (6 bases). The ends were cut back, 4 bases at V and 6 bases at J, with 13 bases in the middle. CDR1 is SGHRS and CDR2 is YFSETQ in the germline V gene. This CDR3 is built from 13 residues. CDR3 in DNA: TGCGCCAGCAGCCCGCCAGGGGTTCAGACCCAGTACTTC. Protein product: CASSPPGVQTQYF. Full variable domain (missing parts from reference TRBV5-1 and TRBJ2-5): KAGVTQTPRYLIKTRGQQVTLSCSPISGHRSVSWYQQTPGQGLQFLFEYFSETQRNKGNFPGRFSGRQFSNSRSEMNVSTLELGDSALYLCASSPPGVQTQYFGPGTRLLVL.

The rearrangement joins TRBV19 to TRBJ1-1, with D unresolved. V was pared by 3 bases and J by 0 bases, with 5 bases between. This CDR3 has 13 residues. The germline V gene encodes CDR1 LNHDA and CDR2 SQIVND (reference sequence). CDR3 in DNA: TGTGCCAGTAGTATCACAGTGAACACTGAAGCTTTCTTT. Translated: CASSITVNTEAFF.

CDR3 sequence: CASSFSGQLNSPLHF. DNA of the CDR3: TGTGCCAGCAGCTTCTCCGGACAGCTTAATTCACCCCTCCACTTT. This chain uses TRBV7-2 with TRBJ1-6; D might be TRBD1 (6 bases). The germline CDR1 and CDR2 sequences are SGHTA and FQGNSA. V was pared by 3 bases and J by 6 bases, with 12 bases between. The CDR3 is 15 amino acids.

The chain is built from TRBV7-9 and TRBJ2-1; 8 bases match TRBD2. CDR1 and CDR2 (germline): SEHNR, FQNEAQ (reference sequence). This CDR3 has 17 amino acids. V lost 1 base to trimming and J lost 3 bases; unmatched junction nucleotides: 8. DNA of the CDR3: TGTGCCAGCAGCTTAGAAGATGCGAGCGGGAGCTACAATGAGCAGTTCTTC. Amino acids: CASSLEDASGSYNEQFF.

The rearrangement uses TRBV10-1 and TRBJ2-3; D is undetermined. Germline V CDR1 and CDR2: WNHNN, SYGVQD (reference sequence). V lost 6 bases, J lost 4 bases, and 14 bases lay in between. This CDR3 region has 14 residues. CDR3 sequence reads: CASSPHPAADTQYF. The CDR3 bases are TGCGCCAGCAGCCCACACCCGGCGGCAGATACGCAGTATTTT.

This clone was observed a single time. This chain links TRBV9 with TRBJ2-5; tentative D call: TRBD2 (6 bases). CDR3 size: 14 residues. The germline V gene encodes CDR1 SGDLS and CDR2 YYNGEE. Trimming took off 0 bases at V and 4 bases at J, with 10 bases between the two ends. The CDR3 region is CASSVAASAETQYF. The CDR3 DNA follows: TGTGCCAGCAGCGTAGCGGCTAGCGCAGAGACCCAGTACTTC. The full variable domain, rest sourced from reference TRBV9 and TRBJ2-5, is DSGVTQTPKHLITATGQRVTLRCSPRSGDLSVYWYQQSLDQGLQFLIQYYNGEERAKGNILERFSAQQFPDLHSELNLSSLELGDSALYFCASSVAASAETQYFGPGTRLLVL.

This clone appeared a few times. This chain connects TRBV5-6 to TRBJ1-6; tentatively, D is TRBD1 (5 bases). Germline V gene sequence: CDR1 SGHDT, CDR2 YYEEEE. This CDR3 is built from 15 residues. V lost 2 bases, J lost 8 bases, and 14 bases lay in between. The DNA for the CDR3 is TGTGCCAGCAGCTTCAGTGCGGCAGGGTATTCACCCCTCCACTTT. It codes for CASSFSAAGYSPLHF.

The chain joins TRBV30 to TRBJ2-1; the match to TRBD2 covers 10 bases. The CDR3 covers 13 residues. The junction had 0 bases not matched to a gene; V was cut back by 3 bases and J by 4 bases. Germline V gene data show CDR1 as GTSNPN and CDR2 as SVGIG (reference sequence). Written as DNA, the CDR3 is TGTGCCTGGAGGGGACTAGCGTACAATGAGCAGTTCTTC. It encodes CAWRGLAYNEQFF.

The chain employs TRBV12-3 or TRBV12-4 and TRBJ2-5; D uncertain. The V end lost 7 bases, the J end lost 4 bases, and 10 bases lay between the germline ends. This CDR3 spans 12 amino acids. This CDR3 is CASTIRLETQYF. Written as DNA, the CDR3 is TGTGCCAGCACTATACGGTTAGAGACCCAGTACTTC.

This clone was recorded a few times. CDR3 protein: CASSLVPGIVPGMLNFEAFF. DNA for the CDR3: TGTGCCAGCAGCTTAGTTCCTGGGATCGTACCAGGGATGCTTAATTTTGAAGCTTTCTTT. V gene TRBV7-8 combines with J gene TRBJ1-1; a weak D match, TRBD1 (5 bases). The CDR3 runs 20 residues. The germline V gene encodes CDR1 SGHVS and CDR2 FQNEAQ. V lost 1 base and J 7 bases, leaving 31 bases between the germline ends.

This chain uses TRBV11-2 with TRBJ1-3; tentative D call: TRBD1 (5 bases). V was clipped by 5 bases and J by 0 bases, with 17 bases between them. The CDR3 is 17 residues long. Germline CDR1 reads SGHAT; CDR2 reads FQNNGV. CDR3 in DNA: TGTGCCAGCAGCCCAAGGGTCAGGGCGAGCTCTGGAAACACCATATATTTT. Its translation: CASSPRVRASSGNTIYF.

CDR3 region: CASSLMGGGYEQYF. The DNA of the CDR3 is TGTGCCAGCAGCTTAATGGGGGGGGGCTACGAGCAGTACTTC. This sequence joins TRBV7-8 and TRBJ2-7; 7 nucleotides agree with TRBD2. V was pared by 2 bases and J by 3 bases, with 4 bases of the junction left unmatched. CDR1 SGHVS and CDR2 FQNEAQ come from the germline V gene. This CDR3 region has 14 residues.

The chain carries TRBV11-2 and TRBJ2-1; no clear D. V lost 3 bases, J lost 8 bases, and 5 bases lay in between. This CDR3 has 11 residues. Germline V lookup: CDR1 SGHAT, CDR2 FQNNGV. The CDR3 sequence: CASSFGYEQFF. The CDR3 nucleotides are TGTGCCAGCAGCTTCGGTTATGAGCAGTTCTTC. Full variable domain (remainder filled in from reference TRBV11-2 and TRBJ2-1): EAGVAQSPRYKIIEKRQSVAFWCNPISGHATLYWYQQILGQGPKLLIQFQNNGVVDDSQLPKDRFSAERLKGVDSTLKIQPAKLEDSAVYLCASSFGYEQFFGPGTRLTVL.

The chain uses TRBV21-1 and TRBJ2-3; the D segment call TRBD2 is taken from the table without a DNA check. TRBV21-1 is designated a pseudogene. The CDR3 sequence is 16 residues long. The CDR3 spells CASSRRAGGRTDTQYF. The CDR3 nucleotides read TGTGCCAGCAGCCGCCGGGCGGGGGGGCGGACAGATACGCAGTATTTT.

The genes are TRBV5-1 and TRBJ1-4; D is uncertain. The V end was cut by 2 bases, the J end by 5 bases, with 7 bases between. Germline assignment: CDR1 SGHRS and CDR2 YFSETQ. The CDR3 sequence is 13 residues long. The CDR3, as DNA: TGCGCCAGCAGCTTTACATGGAATGAAAAACTGTTTTTT. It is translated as CASSFTWNEKLFF.

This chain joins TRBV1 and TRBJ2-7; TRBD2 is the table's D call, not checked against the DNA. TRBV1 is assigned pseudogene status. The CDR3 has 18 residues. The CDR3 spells CTSSQDWPLTRGVNEQYF. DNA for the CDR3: TGCACCAGCAGCCAAGATTGGCCCTTAACCCGGGGAGTAAACGAGCAGTACTTC.

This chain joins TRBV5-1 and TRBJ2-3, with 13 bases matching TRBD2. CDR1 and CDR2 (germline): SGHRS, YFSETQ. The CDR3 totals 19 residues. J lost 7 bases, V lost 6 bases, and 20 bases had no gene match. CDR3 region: CASTNQYDRTSGSGNTQYF. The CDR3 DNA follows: TGCGCCAGCACCAATCAATACGACCGGACTAGCGGGAGTGGGAATACGCAGTATTTT.

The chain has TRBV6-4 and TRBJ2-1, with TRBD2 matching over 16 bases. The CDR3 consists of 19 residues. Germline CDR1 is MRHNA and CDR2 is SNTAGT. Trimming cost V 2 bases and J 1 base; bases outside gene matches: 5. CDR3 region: CASSDMGLAGGASYNEQFF. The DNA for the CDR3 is TGTGCCAGCAGTGACATGGGACTAGCGGGAGGGGCATCCTACAATGAGCAGTTCTTC.

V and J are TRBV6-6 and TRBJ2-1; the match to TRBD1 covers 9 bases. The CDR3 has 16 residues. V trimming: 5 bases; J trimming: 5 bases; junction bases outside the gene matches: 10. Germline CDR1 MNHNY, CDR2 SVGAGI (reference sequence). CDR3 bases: TGTGCCAGCAGTCCTAGACAGGGGGTAAAGAACAATGAGCAGTTCTTC. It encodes CASSPRQGVKNNEQFF.

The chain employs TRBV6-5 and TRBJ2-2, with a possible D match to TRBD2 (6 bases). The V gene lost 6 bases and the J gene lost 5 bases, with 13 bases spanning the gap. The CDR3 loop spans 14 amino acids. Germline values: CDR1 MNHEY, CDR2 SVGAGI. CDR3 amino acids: CASRGGIWTGELFF. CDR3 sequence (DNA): TGTGCCAGCAGAGGAGGGATCTGGACCGGGGAGCTGTTTTTT.

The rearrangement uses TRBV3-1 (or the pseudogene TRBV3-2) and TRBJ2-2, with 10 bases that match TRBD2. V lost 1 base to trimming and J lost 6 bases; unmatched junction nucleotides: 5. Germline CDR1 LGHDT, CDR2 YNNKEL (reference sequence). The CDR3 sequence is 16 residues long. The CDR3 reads CASSQVRLAGAGELFF. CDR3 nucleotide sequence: TGTGCCAGCAGCCAAGTCAGGCTAGCGGGAGCCGGGGAGCTGTTTTTT.

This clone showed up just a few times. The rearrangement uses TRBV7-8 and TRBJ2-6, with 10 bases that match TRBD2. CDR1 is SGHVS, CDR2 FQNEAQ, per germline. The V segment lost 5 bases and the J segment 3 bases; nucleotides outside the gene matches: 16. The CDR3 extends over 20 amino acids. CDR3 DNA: TGTGCCAGCAGCCGTAGTAATCTAGCGGGAGTAGTGGGTGGGGCCAACGTCCTGACTTTC. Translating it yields CASSRSNLAGVVGGANVLTF.

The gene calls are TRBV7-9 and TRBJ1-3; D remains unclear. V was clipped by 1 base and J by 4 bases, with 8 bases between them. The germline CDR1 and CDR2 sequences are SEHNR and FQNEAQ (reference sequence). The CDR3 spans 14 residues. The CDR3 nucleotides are TGTGCCAGCAGCTTAGTCGCAAGCGGAAACACCATATATTTT. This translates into CASSLVASGNTIYF.

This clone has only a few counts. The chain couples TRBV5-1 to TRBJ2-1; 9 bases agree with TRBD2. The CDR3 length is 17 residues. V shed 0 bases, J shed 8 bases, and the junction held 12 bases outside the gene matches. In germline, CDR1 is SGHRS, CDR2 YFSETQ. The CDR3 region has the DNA TGCGCCAGCAGCTTGGCGGGTGGCGGGAGGGCCGATTATGAGCAGTTCTTC. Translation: CASSLAGGGRADYEQFF. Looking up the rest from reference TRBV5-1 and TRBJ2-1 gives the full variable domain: KAGVTQTPRYLIKTRGQQVTLSCSPISGHRSVSWYQQTPGQGLQFLFEYFSETQRNKGNFPGRFSGRQFSNSRSEMNVSTLELGDSALYLCASSLAGGGRADYEQFFGPGTRLTVL.

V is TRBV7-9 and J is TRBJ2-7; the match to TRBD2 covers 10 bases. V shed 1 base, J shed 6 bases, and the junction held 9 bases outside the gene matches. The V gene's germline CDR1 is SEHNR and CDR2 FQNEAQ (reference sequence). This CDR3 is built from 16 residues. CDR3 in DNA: TGTGCCAGCAGCTTAGTGAATAGCGGGAGGCTGGCCGAGCAGTACTTC. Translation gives CASSLVNSGRLAEQYF.

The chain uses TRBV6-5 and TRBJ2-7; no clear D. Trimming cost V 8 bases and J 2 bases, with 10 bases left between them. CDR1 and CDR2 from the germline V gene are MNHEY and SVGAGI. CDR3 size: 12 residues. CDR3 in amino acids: CASEEIPYEQYF. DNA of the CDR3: TGTGCCAGCGAGGAAATTCCCTACGAGCAGTACTTC.